This TCR beta chain was sequenced in a study of T cells in Graves' hyperthyroidism and ophthalmopathy. Study-level findings and limits: Researchers found most expanded thyroid clonotypes above 0.001 in blood as well.

Patients aged 18 to 65 had newly diagnosed hyperthyroidism of under 2 months' duration. Exclusion criteria comprised uncontrolled infection, other autoimmune disease, pregnancy or lactation. On this clonotype: Antigen specificity is unknown.

TCR beta CDR3 region amplification was performed from RNA transcripts. The HTBI set primed first-round TCR CDR3 RT-PCR. MiXCR, run by TCRdb on the multiplex PCR reads, gives a single entry per CDR3 protein. The data contain 110,000 to 150,000 distinct CDR3 sequences, more than 20% of them singletons. Germline V gene sequence: CDR1 SGHVS, CDR2 FNYEAQ. J was trimmed by 0 bases and V by 0 bases; bases with no gene match: 11. This CDR3 is built from 19 residues. The TCR was taken from a woman in her forties or fifties with Graves' hyperthyroidism that later progressed to Graves' ophthalmopathy. The chain is built from TRBV7-6 and TRBJ1-1, with 9 bases lining up with TRBD1. The sequenced sample consisted of blood. CDR3: CASSLALGDRGVLNTEAFF. The CDR3 DNA is TGTGCCAGCAGCTTAGCCCTGGGAGACAGGGGGGTGTTGAACACTGAAGCTTTCTTT. Based on the CDR3 plus reference TRBV7-6 and TRBJ1-1, the full variable domain is GAGVSQSPRYKVTKRGQDVALRCDPISGHVSLYWYRQALGQGPEFLTYFNYEAQQDKSGLPNDRFSAERPEGSISTLTIQRTEQRDSAMYRCASSLALGDRGVLNTEAFFGQGTRLTVV.